This TCR beta chain was sequenced in a study of beta chain features in type 1 diabetes. Findings of the study overall: Type 1 diabetes patients had moderately but significantly shorter TCRB CDR3s in all four CD4+ subsets. TCRB rearrangement may or may not be influenced by HLA type; here this remained unresolved. Reads derived from cDNA could over-represent cells showing high TCR expression.

Reverse transcription of all isolated RNA meant that expressed TCRB transcripts were sequenced. Method: immunoSEQ multiplex PCR; TCRdb's copy keeps in-frame clones and lacks some. This table has under 800,000 clones, less than 20% appearing once. This clone appeared a few times. Antigen specificity is unknown. Germline CDR1 and CDR2: MDHEN and SYDVKM. Trimming removed 2 bases at V and 13 bases at J, with 12 bases between. The CDR3 totals 12 residues. The rearrangement links TRBV28 to TRBJ2-1, with D perhaps being TRBD1 or TRBD2 (5 bases each). This TCR was sampled from a man between 18 and 29 years old in good health. Specimen: naive CD4+ T cells from blood. Here the CDR3 reads CASSLEGPDQFF. CDR3 DNA sequence: TGTGCCAGCAGTTTAGAGGGGCCTGATCAGTTCTTC.